This entry lists 15 T cell receptor beta chains sequenced from one sample in a study of blood T cell repertoires in COVID-19. Measured with immunoSEQ multiplex PCR; TCRdb has only the in-frame clones, and not every one. The sample includes 60,000 to 85,000 clones, roughly 84% of them seen just once. The source material was peripheral blood. The receptor source for this set is a man older than 75 with acute or convalescent COVID-19.

The chain is built from TRBV19 and TRBJ1-2; D possibly corresponds to TRBD1 (5 bases). Trimming removed 8 bases at V and 5 bases at J, with 15 bases between. CDR1 and CDR2 (germline): LNHDA, SQIVND (reference sequence). The CDR3 is 13 amino acids. CDR3: CASGVGTAYGYTF. Written as DNA, the CDR3 is TGTGCCAGTGGCGTAGGGACTGCGTATGGCTACACCTTC.

The chain recombines TRBV19 with TRBJ2-1; 12 nucleotides agree with TRBD2. CDR1 and CDR2 (germline): LNHDA, SQIVND (reference sequence). Losses at the gene ends were 4 bases for V and 4 bases for J; bases not matched to a gene: 5. This CDR3 has 16 residues. The CDR3 reads CASSTRLAGEYNEQFF. DNA of the CDR3: TGTGCCAGTAGTACTCGACTAGCGGGAGAATACAATGAGCAGTTCTTC.

The chain recombines TRBV4-1 with TRBJ1-6; a weak D match, TRBD1 (6 bases). CDR1 MGHRA and CDR2 YSYEKL come from the germline V gene. Between the trimmed V and J ends, which lost 1 base and 9 bases, there was a span of 16 bases. CDR3 length equals 16 residues. The DNA of the CDR3 is TGCGCCAGCAGCCAAGCGGCAGGGGCAACGCTTTCACCCCTCCACTTT. It encodes CASSQAAGATLSPLHF.

V usage is TRBV6-4 and J usage is TRBJ2-5; TRBD2 might be the D (6 bases). V gave up 5 bases and J gave up 1 base, with 8 bases separating them. Germline V gives CDR1 MRHNA, CDR2 SNTAGT. The CDR3 is made up of 13 amino acids. The CDR3 coding sequence is TGTGCCAGCAGTCGGGACTTCCAAGAGACCCAGTACTTC. It yields the protein CASSRDFQETQYF.

The J gene is TRBJ1-2, the V gene TRBV11-1; D is perhaps TRBD1 (6 bases). Germline-derived CDR1 and CDR2 are SGHAT and FQDESV (reference sequence). The CDR3 sequence is 16 residues long. V lost 4 bases to trimming and J lost 2 bases, with 17 bases between them. The CDR3: CASSYNSGGPNYGYTF. The CDR3, as DNA: TGTGCCAGCAGCTACAATAGCGGGGGGCCCAACTATGGCTACACCTTC. The whole variable domain, filled in from reference TRBV11-1 and TRBJ1-2, reads EAEVAQSPRYKITEKSQAVAFWCDPISGHATLYWYRQILGQGPELLVQFQDESVVDDSQLPKDRFSAERLKGVDSTLKIQPAELGDSAMYLCASSYNSGGPNYGYTFGSGTRLTVV.

The V and J genes are TRBV7-2 and TRBJ2-2, with no clear D. Trimming left V 4 bases short and J 5 bases short, with 11 bases between. Germline CDR1 SGHTA, CDR2 FQGNSA. The CDR3 has 14 amino acids. CDR3 residues: CASSSRTRTGELFF. In DNA, the CDR3 is TGTGCCAGCAGCTCCCGTACCAGAACCGGGGAGCTGTTTTTT.

The chain combines TRBV7-9 with TRBJ1-3, with a weak D call TRBD1 (6 bases). CDR1 is SEHNR and CDR2 is FQNEAQ in the germline V gene (reference sequence). The CDR3 is made up of 16 amino acids. V was clipped by 5 bases and J by 0 bases, with 14 bases between them. The chain's CDR3 is CASSRDTRLSGNTIYF. In nucleotides, the CDR3 is TGTGCCAGCAGCCGGGACACGAGGCTCTCTGGAAACACCATATATTTT. The full variable domain, completed using reference TRBV7-9 and TRBJ1-3, is DTGVSQNPRHKITKRGQNVTFRCDPISEHNRLYWYRQTLGQGPEFLTYFQNEAQLEKSRLLSDRFSAERPKGSFSTLEIQRTEQGDSAMYLCASSRDTRLSGNTIYFGEGSWLTVV.

As regards this clone: In the same sample, other DNA sequences code for this CDR3. The chain is built from TRBV19 and TRBJ1-5; 9 bases agree with TRBD1. The length of the CDR3 is 15 residues. Germline V CDR1 and CDR2: LNHDA, SQIVND (reference sequence). Trimming cost V 6 bases and J 1 base; bases outside gene matches: 4. The CDR3 DNA is TGTGCCAGTAGGGGACAGGGAGGCAGCAATCAGCCCCAGCATTTT. It translates to CASRGQGGSNQPQHF.

V and J are TRBV28 and TRBJ1-5; D is unresolved. CDR1 and CDR2 (germline): MDHEN, SYDVKM. The CDR3 runs to 13 residues. V was trimmed by 4 bases and J by 4 bases, leaving 8 bases between them. CDR3 DNA: TGTGCCAGCAGTTCGACACAGAATCAGCCCCAGCATTTT. This encodes CASSSTQNQPQHF.

V and J are TRBV9 and TRBJ2-2; 12 bases align to TRBD2. The V and J ends lost 0 bases and 4 bases, in that order; junction bases with no gene match: 7. Germline V CDR1 and CDR2: SGDLS, YYNGEE. The CDR3 is 18 amino acids. This chain's CDR3 is CASSVVVLAGGGTGELFF. CDR3 bases: TGTGCCAGCAGCGTAGTGGTACTAGCGGGAGGAGGCACCGGGGAGCTGTTTTTT.

The genes are TRBV28 and TRBJ1-1, with D possibly being TRBD1 (5 bases). Trimming stripped 3 bases from V and 4 bases from J, with 9 bases between. Looked up from germline, CDR1 is MDHEN and CDR2 is SYDVKM. The CDR3 is 13 residues long. CDR3: CASSLGGGTEAFF. The CDR3 DNA reads TGTGCCAGCAGTTTGGGGGGGGGCACTGAAGCTTTCTTT. Complete variable domain (other parts from reference TRBV28 and TRBJ1-1): DVKVTQSSRYLVKRTGEKVFLECVQDMDHENMFWYRQDPGLGLRLIYFSYDVKMKEKGDIPEGYSVSREKKERFSLILESASTNQTSMYLCASSLGGGTEAFFGQGTRLTVV.

This clone has a single count. The gene calls are TRBV6-2 or TRBV6-3 and TRBJ2-3; possibly TRBD2 for D (5 bases). V lost 5 bases, J lost 2 bases, and 8 bases lay in between. The CDR3 runs 13 residues. Germline V gene lookup returns CDR1 MNHEY and CDR2 SVGEGT. The CDR3 region has the DNA TGTGCCAGCAGTAGACGGGACACAGATACGCAGTATTTT. It yields the protein CASSRRDTDTQYF.

The rearrangement joins TRBV10-2 to TRBJ2-1; 8 bases agree with TRBD2. The CDR3 has 14 amino acids. V dropped 6 bases and J dropped 7; count of bases not matched to a gene: 8. Germline CDR1 and CDR2: WSHSY and SAAADI. CDR3 nucleotides: TGCGCCAGCAGGGACGGGACTAGTGGGAATGAGCAGTTCTTC. Amino acid sequence: CASRDGTSGNEQFF.

The CDR3 is CASSPMDRGFNEQFF. In nucleotides, the CDR3 is TGTGCCAGCTCACCAATGGACAGGGGGTTCAATGAGCAGTTCTTC. The chain uses TRBV18 and TRBJ2-1, with 10 bases fitting TRBD1. Germline CDR1 is KGHSH and CDR2 is LQKENI. V lost 2 bases and J lost 6; bases outside the gene matches: 4. The CDR3 is made up of 15 amino acids.

The rearrangement joins TRBV29-1 to TRBJ1-1, with 8 nucleotides matching TRBD1. CDR1 is SQVTM and CDR2 is ANQGSEA in the germline V gene. V gave up 7 bases and J gave up 1 base; unmatched junction bases: 5. The length of the CDR3 is 13 residues. The CDR3 reads CSAGQGGNTEAFF. Here the CDR3 DNA reads TGCAGCGCCGGACAGGGTGGGAACACTGAAGCTTTCTTT.